A single sample gave rise to the 24 T cell receptor beta chains below, sequenced in a study of blood T cell repertoires in COVID-19. TCRdb's copy holds only in-frame clones and misses some; the assay was immunoSEQ multiplex PCR. This table holds about 240,000 clones, around 86% found once. The specimen was peripheral blood. Source of these receptors: a man of 80 years or more with acute or convalescent COVID-19.

This chain uses TRBV4-1 with TRBJ2-5; 8 bases fit TRBD1. The germline V gene has CDR1 MGHRA and CDR2 YSYEKL. J gave up 5 bases and V 0 bases, and 5 bases lay outside the gene matches. This CDR3 contains 15 residues. This CDR3 reads CASSQDGAGGETQYF. CDR3 nucleotides: TGCGCCAGCAGCCAAGATGGGGCAGGGGGCGAGACCCAGTACTTC.

This clone was detected once. This chain uses TRBV29-1 with TRBJ2-2, with TRBD1 matching 10 bases. V lost 6 bases, J lost 4 bases, and 2 bases stayed unmatched. The germline gives CDR1 SQVTM, CDR2 ANQGSEA. This CDR3 region has 13 residues. As DNA, the CDR3 is TGCAGCGTAAGGACAGGGGGCACCGGGGAGCTGTTTTTT. Amino acids: CSVRTGGTGELFF.

V is TRBV19 and J is TRBJ1-1; D may be TRBD1 (5 bases). V was shortened by 10 bases and J by 8 bases, with 14 bases between the two germline ends. The germline CDR1 and CDR2 sequences are LNHDA and SQIVND (reference sequence). The CDR3 loop spans 11 amino acids. The CDR3 is CATSRVFEAFF. CDR3 nucleotide sequence: TGTGCCACTTCCAGGGTATTCGAAGCTTTCTTT.

The chain carries TRBV7-2 and TRBJ1-1, with D perhaps TRBD1 (6 bases). The CDR3 sequence is 16 residues long. Between the trimmed V and J ends, which lost 1 base and 3 bases, there was a span of 15 bases. Germline V gene sequence: CDR1 SGHTA, CDR2 FQGNSA. The CDR3 is CASSLEGGQSHTEAFF. The CDR3 DNA reads TGTGCCAGCAGCTTAGAAGGAGGACAGAGCCACACTGAAGCTTTCTTT.

The chain joins TRBV6-4 to TRBJ2-6, with D possibly being TRBD2 (6 bases). Germline loops: CDR1 MRHNA, CDR2 SNTAGT. V lost 0 bases to trimming and J lost 2 bases, with 11 bases between them. CDR3 length equals 17 residues. In nucleotides, the CDR3 is TGTGCCAGCAGTGACTCTGGAGGGAGTACTGGGGCCAACGTCCTGACTTTC. Translated, it gives CASSDSGGSTGANVLTF.

The chain employs TRBV7-9 and TRBJ2-1, with D hard to call. Trimming removed 3 bases from V and 2 bases from J, with 5 bases in between. CDR1 is SEHNR and CDR2 is FQNEAQ in the germline V gene (reference sequence). CDR3 size: 13 residues. The CDR3 coding sequence is TGTGCCAGCAGCTTTTCCACCTACAATGAGCAGTTCTTC. Translated, it gives CASSFSTYNEQFF.

This clone was counted only a few times. This chain uses TRBV10-3 with TRBJ1-1; a weak D match, TRBD1 (5 bases). Germline loops: CDR1 ENHRY, CDR2 SYGVKD. The CDR3 spans 13 residues. Trimming took 6 bases from V and 1 from J, leaving 9 bases between them. CDR3 bases: TGTGCCATCAGGACAGACAGGAACACTGAAGCTTTCTTT. This gives the protein CAIRTDRNTEAFF.

The chain has TRBV5-1 and TRBJ1-1, with TRBD1 matching 7 bases. V was clipped by 4 bases and J by 1 base; unmatched bases: 4. Germline CDR1 SGHRS, CDR2 YFSETQ. The CDR3 sequence is 14 residues long. This CDR3 reads CASSEDRPNTEAFF. CDR3 nucleotide sequence: TGCGCCAGCAGCGAGGACAGGCCGAACACTGAAGCTTTCTTT.

V usage is TRBV19 and J usage is TRBJ2-1; 7 positions agree with TRBD2. The CDR3 length is 16 residues. The V segment lost 5 bases and the J segment 7 bases; nucleotides outside the gene matches: 14. CDR1 LNHDA and CDR2 SQIVND come from the germline V gene (reference sequence). The CDR3 spells CASSAGGRVFVNEQFF. CDR3 coding DNA: TGTGCCAGTAGTGCCGGAGGGAGGGTGTTCGTGAATGAGCAGTTCTTC. The whole variable domain, remainder taken from reference TRBV19 and TRBJ2-1, is DGGITQSPKYLFRKEGQNVTLSCEQNLNHDAMYWYRQDPGQGLRLIYYSQIVNDFQKGDIAEGYSVSREKKESFPLTVTSAQKNPTAFYLCASSAGGRVFVNEQFFGPGTRLTVL.

The V gene is TRBV4-1, the J gene TRBJ1-5; D is perhaps TRBD1 (5 bases). Germline-derived CDR1 and CDR2 are MGHRA and YSYEKL. This CDR3 is built from 15 residues. V lost 2 bases to trimming and J lost 5 bases, with 13 bases between them. The CDR3 protein is CASSQHQGHDQPQHF. In DNA, the CDR3 is TGCGCCAGCAGCCAACACCAGGGTCATGATCAGCCCCAGCATTTT.

The rearrangement uses TRBV19 and TRBJ2-5, with 14 bases lining up with TRBD2. Germline V lookup: CDR1 LNHDA, CDR2 SQIVND (reference sequence). V shed 4 bases and J 5 bases; nucleotides not matched to a gene: 3. The CDR3 runs to 15 residues. This chain's CDR3 is CASSTGTSGSETQYF. DNA of the CDR3: TGTGCCAGTAGTACCGGGACTAGCGGGAGCGAGACCCAGTACTTC.

This clone was recorded once. The genes are TRBV18 and TRBJ2-3; TRBD2 matches 11 bases. Trimming removed 1 base from V and 0 bases from J; junction bases left unmatched: 12. CDR1 and CDR2 (germline): KGHSH, LQKENI. The CDR3 is made up of 20 amino acids. The CDR3 region is CASSPLVLAGALISTDTQYF. CDR3 sequence (DNA): TGTGCCAGCTCACCACTTGTACTAGCGGGGGCACTTATCAGCACAGATACGCAGTATTTT.

This rearrangement joins TRBV7-2 to TRBJ1-4; D gene uncertain. The CDR3 runs to 15 residues. V lost 1 base, J lost 3 bases, and 9 bases lay in between. Per germline, CDR1 SGHTA and CDR2 FQGNSA. The CDR3 DNA sequence: TGTGCCAGCAGCTTAGAAAAGCGGCCTAATGAAAAACTGTTTTTT. Translating gives CASSLEKRPNEKLFF.

CDR3 DNA: TGTGCCAGCAGGACAGGGGGTAACTATGGCTACACCTTC. Protein sequence: CASRTGGNYGYTF. This chain connects TRBV27 to TRBJ1-2; 9 positions match TRBD1. Looked up from germline, CDR1 is MNHEY and CDR2 is SMNVEV (reference sequence). The CDR3 runs 13 residues. V lost 6 bases to trimming and J lost 1 base; unmatched junction nucleotides: 0.

This chain connects TRBV4-3 to TRBJ2-7, with 9 bases aligning to TRBD1. The CDR3 totals 15 residues. Germline lookup yields CDR1 LGHNA and CDR2 YSLEER. V shed 3 bases and J 6 bases; nucleotides not matched to a gene: 9. The CDR3 DNA reads as TGCGCCAGCAGCCAGACCCGGACAGGGGTGAGCGAGCAGTACTTC. Its translation: CASSQTRTGVSEQYF.

This clone has just a few counts. The same CDR3 is also encoded by other DNA sequences in this sample. The chain joins TRBV7-8 to TRBJ1-5; unclear D gene. V dropped 1 base and J dropped 4 bases, with 8 bases sitting between them. The CDR3 runs to 14 residues. Germline V CDR1 and CDR2: SGHVS, FQNEAQ. CDR3 amino acids: CASSLGSGNQPQHF. The CDR3, as DNA: TGTGCCAGCAGCTTAGGGAGCGGGAATCAGCCCCAGCATTTT.

The chain links TRBV10-1 to TRBJ1-2; no clear D. CDR3 length: 13 residues. With 2 bases removed from V and 4 bases from J, the gap between germline ends came to 8 bases. The V gene's germline CDR1 is WNHNN and CDR2 SYGVQD (reference sequence). CDR3 nucleotide sequence: TGCGCCAGCAGTGAGCACGGAGGCTATGGCTACACCTTC. Translation gives CASSEHGGYGYTF.

Written as DNA, the CDR3 is TGTGCCAGTAGTGCGGGACAGGGGTTTGGAAAATCTGAAGCTTTCTTT. Translation gives CASSAGQGFGKSEAFF. V and J are TRBV19 and TRBJ1-1, with 10 bases lining up with TRBD1. The V segment lost 5 bases and the J segment 6 bases; nucleotides outside the gene matches: 12. The CDR3 totals 16 residues. Germline CDR1 reads LNHDA; CDR2 reads SQIVND (reference sequence). The variable domain in full, with the rest retrieved from reference TRBV19 and TRBJ1-1, is DGGITQSPKYLFRKEGQNVTLSCEQNLNHDAMYWYRQDPGQGLRLIYYSQIVNDFQKGDIAEGYSVSREKKESFPLTVTSAQKNPTAFYLCASSAGQGFGKSEAFFGQGTRLTVV.

The DNA of the CDR3 is TGTGCCAGCAGCTTTCGTGGGGGGGCCGGGCAGCAGTACTTC. This codes for CASSFRGGAGQQYF. This sequence joins TRBV7-2 and TRBJ2-7, with D perhaps matching TRBD2 (7 bases). With 3 bases removed from V and 8 bases from J, the gap between germline ends came to 17 bases. Germline loops: CDR1 SGHTA, CDR2 FQGNSA. The CDR3 sequence is 14 residues long. Looking up the rest from reference TRBV7-2 and TRBJ2-7 gives the full variable domain: GAGVSQSPSNKVTEKGKDVELRCDPISGHTALYWYRQSLGQGLEFLIYFQGNSAPDKSGLPSDRFSAERTGGSVSTLTIQRTQQEDSAVYLCASSFRGGAGQQYFGPGTRLTVT.

This clone has just a few counts. The DNA for the CDR3 is TGTGCCAGCAGTGCGTCACGGACACTTAGCAATCAGCCCCAGCATTTT. This translates into CASSASRTLSNQPQHF. V is TRBV6-1 and J is TRBJ1-5; D is possibly TRBD1 (5 bases). Trimming left V 4 bases short and J 0 bases short, with 13 bases between. CDR1 and CDR2 (germline): MNHNS, SASEGT. This CDR3 is 16 amino acids long.

The sample holds a few counts of this clone. The rearrangement links TRBV6-2 or TRBV6-3 to TRBJ2-1; 8 bases match TRBD2. This CDR3 comprises 14 residues. V gave up 8 bases and J gave up 7 bases; unmatched junction bases: 10. The germline gives CDR1 MNHEY, CDR2 SVGEGT. CDR3 loop: CASCRAGGSNEQFF. CDR3 sequence (DNA): TGTGCCAGCTGCCGGGCGGGGGGCAGTAATGAGCAGTTCTTC.

The chain is built from TRBV5-4 and TRBJ1-1, with D tentatively TRBD1 (6 bases). CDR3 length: 15 amino acids. V was cut by 5 bases and J by 3 bases, with 17 bases left in between. CDR1 and CDR2 from the germline V gene are SGHNT and YYREEE (reference sequence). The CDR3 DNA follows: TGTGCCAGCAGAACTATCGGGGGGCAGGACACTGAAGCTTTCTTT. Its translation: CASRTIGGQDTEAFF.

About this clone: At one end, the junction sequence differs from germline, possibly due to a read error. The chain uses TRBV3-1 (or the pseudogene TRBV3-2) and TRBJ1-1; D gene uncertain. CDR3 size: 13 residues. Germline V gene lookup returns CDR1 LGHDT and CDR2 YNNKEL (reference sequence). The CDR3, as DNA: TGTGCCAGCAGCGAAGAGGGAGAGTCTGAAGCTTTCTTT. The encoded protein is CASSEEGESEAFF.

This clone was counted a single time. The gene calls are TRBV5-4 and TRBJ1-4; D is unclear. The CDR3 has 14 residues. Germline V lookup: CDR1 SGHNT, CDR2 YYREEE (reference sequence). V was shortened by 2 bases and J by 7 bases, with 12 bases between the two germline ends. The CDR3 coding sequence is TGTGCCAGCAGCTTACGGAGCACTCCTGAAAAACTGTTTTTT. As protein: CASSLRSTPEKLFF. The full variable domain, in which reference TRBV5-4 and TRBJ1-4 provide the parts outside the CDR3, is ETGVTQSPTHLIKTRGQQVTLRCSSQSGHNTVSWYQQALGQGPQFIFQYYREEENGRGNFPPRFSGLQFPNYSSELNVNALELDDSALYLCASSLRSTPEKLFFGSGTQLSVL.